The 2 T cell receptor beta chains listed next were all sequenced from one sample in a study of blood T cell repertoires in COVID-19. The protocol was immunoSEQ multiplex PCR, while the TCRdb copy is restricted to in-frame clones and leaves out a portion. In the table there are roughly 250,000 clones, 85% to 95% of which are singletons. Material for sequencing was PBMCs or T cells enriched from blood (not recorded which). These receptors were taken from a young woman who had recovered from COVID-19.

This clone is a singleton in its sample. The chain carries TRBV5-1 and TRBJ2-6; the D is unclear. From germline, CDR1 is SGHRS and CDR2 YFSETQ. V lost 1 base and J lost 0, with 11 bases in between. The CDR3 loop spans 17 amino acids. The DNA of the CDR3 is TGCGCCAGCAGCTTGAAGGTTCGGAGCTCTGGGGCCAACGTCCTGACTTTC. This sequence encodes CASSLKVRSSGANVLTF.

The V gene is TRBV10-3, the J gene TRBJ1-1; a possible D gene is TRBD1 (6 bases). The ends were cut back, 8 bases at V and 2 bases at J, with 15 bases in the middle. The germline V gene has CDR1 ENHRY and CDR2 SYGVKD. The CDR3 extends over 14 amino acids. This CDR3 reads CAISVNRDNTEAFF. The CDR3 coding sequence is TGTGCCATCTCAGTTAACAGGGATAACACTGAAGCTTTCTTT.